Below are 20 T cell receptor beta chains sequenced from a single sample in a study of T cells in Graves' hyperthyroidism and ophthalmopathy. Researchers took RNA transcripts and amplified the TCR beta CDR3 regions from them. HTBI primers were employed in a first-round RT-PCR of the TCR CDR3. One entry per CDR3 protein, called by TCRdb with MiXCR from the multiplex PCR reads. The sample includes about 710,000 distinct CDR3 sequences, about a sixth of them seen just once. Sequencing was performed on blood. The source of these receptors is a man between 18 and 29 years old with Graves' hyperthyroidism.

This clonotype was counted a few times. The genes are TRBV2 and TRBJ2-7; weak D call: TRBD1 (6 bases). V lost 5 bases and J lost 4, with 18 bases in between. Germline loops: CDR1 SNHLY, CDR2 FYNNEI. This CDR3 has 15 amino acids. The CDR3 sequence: CASSLFEGHEYEQYF. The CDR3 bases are TGTGCCAGCAGTTTATTTGAGGGACATGAGTACGAGCAGTACTTC.

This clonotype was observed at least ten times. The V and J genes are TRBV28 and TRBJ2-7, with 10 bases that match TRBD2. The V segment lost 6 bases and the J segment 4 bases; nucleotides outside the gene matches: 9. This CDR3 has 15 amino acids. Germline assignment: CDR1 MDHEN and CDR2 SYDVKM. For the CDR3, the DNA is TGTGCCAGCAGAGAGAACCCTAGCGGGGGATACGAGCAGTACTTC. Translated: CASRENPSGGYEQYF.

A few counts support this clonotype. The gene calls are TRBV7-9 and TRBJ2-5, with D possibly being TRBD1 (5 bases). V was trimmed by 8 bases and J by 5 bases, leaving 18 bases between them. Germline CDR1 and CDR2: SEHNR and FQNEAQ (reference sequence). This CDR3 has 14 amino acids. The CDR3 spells CASGMTATWETQYF. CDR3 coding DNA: TGTGCCAGCGGGATGACAGCCACTTGGGAGACCCAGTACTTC.

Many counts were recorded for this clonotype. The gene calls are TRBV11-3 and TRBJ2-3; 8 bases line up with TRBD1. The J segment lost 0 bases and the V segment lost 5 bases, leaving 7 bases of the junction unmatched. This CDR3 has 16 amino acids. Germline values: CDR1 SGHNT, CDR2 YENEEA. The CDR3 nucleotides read TGTGCCAGCAGCCAGGGGACAGGACTCAGCACAGATACGCAGTATTTT. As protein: CASSQGTGLSTDTQYF.

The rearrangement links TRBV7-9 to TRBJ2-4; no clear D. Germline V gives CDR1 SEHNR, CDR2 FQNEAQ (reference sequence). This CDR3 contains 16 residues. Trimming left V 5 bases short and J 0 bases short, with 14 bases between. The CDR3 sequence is CASSAQETLAKNIQYF. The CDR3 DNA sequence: TGTGCCAGCAGCGCCCAGGAAACTCTAGCCAAAAACATTCAGTACTTC.

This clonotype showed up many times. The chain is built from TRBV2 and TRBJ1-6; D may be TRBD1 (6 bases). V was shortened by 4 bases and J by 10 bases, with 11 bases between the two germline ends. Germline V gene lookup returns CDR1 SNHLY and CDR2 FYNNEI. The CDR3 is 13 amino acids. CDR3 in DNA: TGTGCCAGCAGTGGGACAGCTTCATCACCCCTCCACTTT. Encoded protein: CASSGTASSPLHF.

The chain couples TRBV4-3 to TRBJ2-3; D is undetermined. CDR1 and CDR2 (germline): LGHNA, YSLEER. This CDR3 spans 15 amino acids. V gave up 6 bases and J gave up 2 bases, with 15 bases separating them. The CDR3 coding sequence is TGCGCCAGCAGACCGTGGAGTGACAACACAGATACGCAGTATTTT. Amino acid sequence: CASRPWSDNTDTQYF.

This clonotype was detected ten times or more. The CDR3 loop is CASIEGGEGPREQYF. The CDR3 DNA sequence: TGTGCCAGCATCGAAGGGGGGGAGGGCCCGCGCGAGCAGTACTTC. J is TRBJ2-7 and V is TRBV28, with a possible D match to TRBD2 (7 bases). V was pared by 7 bases and J by 6 bases, with 22 bases between. The length of the CDR3 is 15 residues. Germline values: CDR1 MDHEN, CDR2 SYDVKM.

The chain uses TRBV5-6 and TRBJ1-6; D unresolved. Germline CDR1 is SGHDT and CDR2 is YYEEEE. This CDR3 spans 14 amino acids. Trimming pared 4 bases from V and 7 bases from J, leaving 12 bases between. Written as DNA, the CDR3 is TGTGCCAGCAGCCTATCGGCCCAAAATTCACCCCTCCACTTT. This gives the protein CASSLSAQNSPLHF.

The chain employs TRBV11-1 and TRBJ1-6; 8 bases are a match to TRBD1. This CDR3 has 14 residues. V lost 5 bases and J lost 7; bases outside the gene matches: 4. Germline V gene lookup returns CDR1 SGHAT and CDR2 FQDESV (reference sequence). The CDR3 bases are TGTGCCAGCAGCCGCCGGGACAGGAATTCACCCCTCCACTTT. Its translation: CASSRRDRNSPLHF.

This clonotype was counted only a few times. CDR3 sequence: CASSSTENGYTF. The CDR3 bases are TGTGCCAGCAGCTCAACGGAGAATGGCTACACCTTC. This chain uses TRBV7-9 with TRBJ1-2; unclear D gene. Trimming stripped 4 bases from V and 6 bases from J, with 9 bases between. CDR1 and CDR2 from the germline V gene are SEHNR and FQNEAQ (reference sequence). The CDR3 consists of 12 residues. Full variable domain (rest looked up from reference TRBV7-9 and TRBJ1-2): DTGVSQNPRHKITKRGQNVTFRCDPISEHNRLYWYRQTLGQGPEFLTYFQNEAQLEKSRLLSDRFSAERPKGSFSTLEIQRTEQGDSAMYLCASSSTENGYTFGSGTRLTVV.

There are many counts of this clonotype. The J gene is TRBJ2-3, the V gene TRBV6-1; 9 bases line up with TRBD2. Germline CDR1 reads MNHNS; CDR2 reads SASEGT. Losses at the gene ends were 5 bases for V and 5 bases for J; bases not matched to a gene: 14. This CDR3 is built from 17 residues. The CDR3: CASSLSFAGGRGDTQYF. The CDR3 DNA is TGTGCCAGCAGTCTGTCCTTTGCGGGAGGGCGTGGAGATACGCAGTATTTT.

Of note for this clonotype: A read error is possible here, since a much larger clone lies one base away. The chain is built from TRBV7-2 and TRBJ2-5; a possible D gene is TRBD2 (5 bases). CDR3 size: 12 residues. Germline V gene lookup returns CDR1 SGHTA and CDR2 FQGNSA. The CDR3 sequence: CVSSIATETQYF. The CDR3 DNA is TGTGTCAGCAGCATAGCGACAGAGACCCAGTACTTC.

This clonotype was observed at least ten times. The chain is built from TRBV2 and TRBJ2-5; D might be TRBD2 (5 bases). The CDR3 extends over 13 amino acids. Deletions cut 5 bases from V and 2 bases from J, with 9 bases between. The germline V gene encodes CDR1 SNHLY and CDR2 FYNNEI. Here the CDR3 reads CASSPGEQETQYF. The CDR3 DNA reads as TGTGCCAGCAGTCCCGGGGAACAAGAGACCCAGTACTTC.

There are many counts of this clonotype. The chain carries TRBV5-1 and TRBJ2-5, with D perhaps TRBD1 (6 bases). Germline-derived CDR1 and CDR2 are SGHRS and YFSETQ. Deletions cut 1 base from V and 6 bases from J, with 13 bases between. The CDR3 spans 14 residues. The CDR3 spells CASSLSTGSQTQYF. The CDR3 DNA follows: TGCGCCAGCAGCTTGAGCACAGGGTCCCAGACCCAGTACTTC. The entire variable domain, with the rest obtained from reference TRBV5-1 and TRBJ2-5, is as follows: KAGVTQTPRYLIKTRGQQVTLSCSPISGHRSVSWYQQTPGQGLQFLFEYFSETQRNKGNFPGRFSGRQFSNSRSEMNVSTLELGDSALYLCASSLSTGSQTQYFGPGTRLLVL.

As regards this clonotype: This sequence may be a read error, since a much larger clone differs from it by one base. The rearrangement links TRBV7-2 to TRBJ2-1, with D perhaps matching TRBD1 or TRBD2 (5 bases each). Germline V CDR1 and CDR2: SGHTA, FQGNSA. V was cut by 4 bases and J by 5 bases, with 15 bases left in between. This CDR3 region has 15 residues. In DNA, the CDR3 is TGTGCCAGCAGCTGCTCACCGGGACCAAACAATGAGCAGTTCTTC. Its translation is CASSCSPGPNNEQFF.

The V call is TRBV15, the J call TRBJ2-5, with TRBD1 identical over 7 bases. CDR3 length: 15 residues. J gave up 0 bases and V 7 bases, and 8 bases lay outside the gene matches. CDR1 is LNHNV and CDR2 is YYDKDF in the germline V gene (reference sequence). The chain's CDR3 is CATKPGGTNQETQYF. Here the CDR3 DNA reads TGTGCCACCAAACCAGGGGGAACCAACCAAGAGACCCAGTACTTC.

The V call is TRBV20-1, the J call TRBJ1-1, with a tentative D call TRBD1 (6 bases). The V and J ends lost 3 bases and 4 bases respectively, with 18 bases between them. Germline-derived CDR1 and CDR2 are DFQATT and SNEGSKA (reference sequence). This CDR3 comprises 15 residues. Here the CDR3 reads CSARGDRRVGTEAFF. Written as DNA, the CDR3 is TGCAGTGCTAGGGGAGACAGGAGAGTGGGCACTGAAGCTTTCTTT.

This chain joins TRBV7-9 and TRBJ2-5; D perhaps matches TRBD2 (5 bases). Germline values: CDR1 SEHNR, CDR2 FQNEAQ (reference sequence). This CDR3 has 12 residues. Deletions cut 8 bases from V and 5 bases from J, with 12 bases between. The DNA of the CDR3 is TGTGCCAGCGGTTTGAGGGAGGAGACCCAGTACTTC. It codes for CASGLREETQYF.

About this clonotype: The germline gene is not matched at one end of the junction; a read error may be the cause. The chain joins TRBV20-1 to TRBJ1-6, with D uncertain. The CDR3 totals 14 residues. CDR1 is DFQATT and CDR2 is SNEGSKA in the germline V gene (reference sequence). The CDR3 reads CSDRGNEANSPLHF. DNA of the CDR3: TGCAGTGATAGAGGAAACGAAGCCAATTCACCCCTCCACTTT.